Listed below are T cell receptor beta chains from one sample, sequenced in a study of T cells in localized non-small cell lung cancer. The repertoire was sequenced with immunoSEQ multiplex PCR; TCRdb's copy has only in-frame clones and lacks some. The sample shows tens of thousands of clones, about 87% of them seen only once. Specimen: peripheral blood, collected before any cancer treatment. The receptors shown here come from a man aged 40 to 70 with stage I squamous cell lung carcinoma. Both conserved end residues are part of each CDR3. D genes are given only for firm matches. Only part of the rows carry a size: once, few, many, or a class if the clone is expanded.

>-|-|TRBJ2-7|TRBV23-1
CASSQRVAVTGEQYF
TGCGCCAGCAGTCAAAGGGTAGCGGTTACGGGGGAGCAGTACTTC
>TRBD2|-|TRBJ2-1|TRBV7-6
CASGPSGAYNEQFF
TGTGCCAGCGGACCCAGCGGGGCTTACAATGAGCAGTTCTTC
>TRBD1|-|TRBJ1-2|TRBV27
CASSRQGEQGNGYTF
TGTGCCAGCAGTCGACAGGGGGAACAAGGGAATGGCTACACCTTC
>-|-|TRBJ2-6|TRBV27
CASRTGPAMRANVLTF
TGTGCCAGCAGAACCGGGCCTGCCATGCGGGCCAACGTCCTGACTTTC
>-|few|TRBJ2-5|TRBV11-2
CASTLGETQYF
TGTGCCAGCACCTTAGGGGAGACCCAGTACTTC
>-|-|TRBJ1-4|TRBV7-9
CASSSGRARVGEKLFF
TGTGCCAGCAGCTCAGGGCGGGCCAGGGTAGGCGAAAAACTGTTTTTT
>TRBD1|-|TRBJ2-5|TRBV5-1
CASKDRAQNQETQYF
TGCGCCAGCAAGGACAGGGCACAAAACCAAGAGACCCAGTACTTC
>-|-|TRBJ2-3|TRBV28
CASSLGITSTDTQYF
TGTGCCAGCAGTTTGGGGATTACTAGCACAGATACGCAGTATTTT
>-|-|TRBJ1-3|TRBV5-6
CASSLRVYSGNTIYF
TGTGCCAGCAGCTTGAGGGTTTACTCTGGAAACACCATATATTTT
>-|-|TRBJ1-6|TRBV5-4
CASSSRGSESPLHF
TGTGCCAGCAGCTCTAGGGGGTCTGAGTCACCCCTCCACTTT
>-|-|TRBJ1-1|TRBV28
CASSSPTEPEAFF
TGTGCCAGCAGTTCCCCGACCGAACCAGAAGCTTTCTTT
>-|-|TRBJ2-2|TRBV5-1
CASSSPALLNTGELFF
TGCGCCAGCAGCTCACCAGCCCTTCTGAACACCGGGGAGCTGTTTTTT